The sequence of this TCR beta chain was determined in a study of OX40 agonist ivuxolimab in advanced cancers. The wider study: A diagnosis of hepatocellular carcinoma, melanoma, renal cell or head and neck cancer was present in dose-escalation patients. Notes on the study in general: Clonal expansion was seen in CD4+ and CD8+ blood T cells by week 6 at 0.1 to 3.0 mg/kg. Researchers did not establish what antigens the expanded peripheral T cells target.

For this clone: Its cognate antigen is unknown.

The data were produced by immunoSEQ multiplex PCR, yet TCRdb's version contains in-frame clones alone and is incomplete. The sample contains more than 100,000 clones, under 95% of which appear only once. With baseline, cycle 4 day 1, and cycle 7 day 1 as timepoints, blood was sampled. This TCR was sampled from an adult with an advanced solid tumor such as melanoma, head and neck, liver or kidney cancer. Material: CD4+ or CD8+ T cells sorted from blood, obtained in a trial of the OX40 agonist ivuxolimab.

DNA of the CDR3: TGTGCCAGCAGGGAGGATGAGCAGTTCTTC. Encoded protein: CASREDEQFF. This chain uses TRBV6-1 with TRBJ2-1, with a weak D call TRBD2 (5 bases). Trimming shortened V by 6 bases and J by 8 bases, and 5 bases separated the two germline ends. The CDR3 spans 10 residues. CDR1 is MNHNS and CDR2 is SASEGT in the germline V gene.